The 32 T cell receptor beta chains reported below all come from one sample, sequenced in a study of blood T cells in healthy people across ages. Using a J-beta primer mix together with a sample-barcoded 5' primer, a second PCR was run for roughly 6 to 11 cycles. TCRdb re-derived calls from the 5' RACE reads in MiXCR, one entry per CDR3 protein. There are more than 550,000 distinct CDR3 sequences in the sample; approximately 21% occur only once, and around 21% lies in the top ten. The specimen sequenced was blood. All receptors derive from a man aged 70 or older in good health.

A few counts support this clonotype. This chain links TRBV12-3 or TRBV12-4 with TRBJ2-4; D assignment may be TRBD1 or TRBD2 (5 bases each). The V end lost 0 bases, the J end lost 2 bases, and 11 bases lay between the germline ends. This CDR3 has 16 amino acids. The CDR3 coding sequence is TGTGCCAGCAGTTTAGCGGTGGGGGTCTCCAAAAACATTCAGTACTTC. Translating gives CASSLAVGVSKNIQYF.

This clonotype was picked up a small number of times. The chain carries TRBV5-5 and TRBJ2-5; TRBD1 aligns across 9 bases. Looked up from germline, CDR1 is SGHKS and CDR2 is YYEKEE (reference sequence). The CDR3 has 15 amino acids. The V and J ends lost 0 bases and 4 bases, in that order; junction bases with no gene match: 4. Here the CDR3 reads CASSLGDRVRETQYF. In DNA, the CDR3 is TGTGCCAGCAGCTTGGGGGACAGGGTCCGAGAGACCCAGTACTTC.

This clonotype came up a few times. V and J are TRBV5-1 and TRBJ1-3, with D hard to call. Germline V CDR1 and CDR2: SGHRS, YFSETQ. The CDR3 is 17 amino acids. Trimming took 0 bases from V and 1 from J, leaving 14 bases between them. In DNA, the CDR3 is TGCGCCAGCAGCTTGGCCCCGGGAAGGGTATCTGGAAACACCATATATTTT. Translation gives CASSLAPGRVSGNTIYF.

The table lists this clonotype with a few counts. The V gene is TRBV4-1, the J gene TRBJ2-6; D is unresolved. V lost 0 bases and J lost 0, with 9 bases in between. The CDR3 length is 17 residues. CDR1 and CDR2 (germline): MGHRA, YSYEKL. CDR3 sequence (DNA): TGCGCCAGCAGCCAAGAATTCGTACACTCTGGGGCCAACGTCCTGACTTTC. Encoded protein: CASSQEFVHSGANVLTF.

V gene TRBV27 combines with J gene TRBJ2-3; D is perhaps TRBD1 (5 bases). Per germline, CDR1 MNHEY and CDR2 SMNVEV (reference sequence). This CDR3 spans 15 amino acids. The V end was cut by 5 bases, the J end by 2 bases, with 14 bases between. The CDR3 DNA reads as TGTGCCAGCAGTGATTGGTCCAGGGACACAGATACGCAGTATTTT. Translated, it gives CASSDWSRDTDTQYF.

The chain combines TRBV11-2 with TRBJ2-1, with 11 bases lining up with TRBD2. Germline CDR1 reads SGHAT; CDR2 reads FQNNGV. V gave up 5 bases and J gave up 9 bases; unmatched junction bases: 24. CDR3 length: 20 residues. As DNA, the CDR3 is TGTGCCAGCAGCATTAGTGTCACTAGCGGGAGTGGTTTGGGTCTTGGTGAGCAGTTCTTC. Amino acids: CASSISVTSGSGLGLGEQFF.

The chain is built from TRBV12-3 or TRBV12-4 and TRBJ2-4, with D unresolved. Trimming cost V 1 base and J 9 bases, with 7 bases left between them. CDR3 length: 12 amino acids. This chain's CDR3 is CASSLGLPIQYF. The CDR3 DNA is TGTGCCAGCAGTTTAGGTTTGCCCATTCAGTACTTC.

For this clonotype: A single base separates this from a much larger clone, so it may be a read error. CDR3 sequence: CSARESYEQYF. In DNA, the CDR3 is TGCAGTGCTAGGGAATCCTACGAGCAGTACTTC. This chain uses TRBV20-1 with TRBJ2-7; D gene unclear. Trimming shortened V by 3 bases and J by 1 base, and 4 bases separated the two germline ends. The V gene's germline CDR1 is DFQATT and CDR2 SNEGSKA (reference sequence). This CDR3 region has 11 residues.

This clonotype turned up a few times. The junction departs from germline at one end; a sequencing error may be responsible. The chain combines TRBV27 with TRBJ2-5; D uncertain. Germline V gene lookup returns CDR1 MNHEY and CDR2 SMNVEV (reference sequence). The CDR3 is 13 amino acids. The CDR3 here is CASRPPRRTEQYF. The CDR3 DNA is TGCGCCAGCAGACCACCCAGGCGAACAGAGCAGTACTTC.

The rearrangement links TRBV12-3 or TRBV12-4 to TRBJ1-5, with TRBD1 matching over 7 bases. The CDR3 covers 15 residues. Germline trimming cut 5 bases from V and 7 bases from J; bases unmatched to any gene: 11. As DNA, the CDR3 is TGTGCCAGCAGTACCGGAACAGGGGCGCACCAGCCCCAGCATTTT. Its translation: CASSTGTGAHQPQHF.

This clonotype has only a few counts. The chain combines TRBV11-3 with TRBJ2-1, with unresolved D. The V gene's germline CDR1 is SGHNT and CDR2 YENEEA. Trimming pared 5 bases from V and 2 bases from J, leaving 7 bases between. The CDR3 runs 13 residues. The CDR3, as DNA: TGTGCCAGCAGCCTCCCCCCCTACAATGAGCAGTTCTTC. It translates to CASSLPPYNEQFF.

The CDR3 is CATSRDLGGRRHEQFF. The CDR3, as DNA: TGTGCCACCAGCAGAGATCTTGGGGGGAGGCGACATGAGCAGTTCTTC. The V call is TRBV15, the J call TRBJ2-1; a possible D gene is TRBD2 (6 bases). The CDR3 is 16 residues long. The germline V gene encodes CDR1 LNHNV and CDR2 YYDKDF (reference sequence). Deletions cut 0 bases from V and 8 bases from J, with 17 bases between.

This chain uses TRBV30 with TRBJ2-1, with 10 bases fitting TRBD2. The ends lost 0 bases at V and 4 bases at J; junction bases unmatched: 15. The CDR3 has 19 amino acids. Germline-derived CDR1 and CDR2 are GTSNPN and SVGIG (reference sequence). The CDR3 coding sequence is TGTGCCTGGAGTGTACGGGGGGTACTAGCGGGACCCGTTTACAATGAGCAGTTCTTC. This encodes CAWSVRGVLAGPVYNEQFF.

The chain is built from TRBV30 and TRBJ1-2; no firm D call. The CDR3 is 16 residues long. Germline V gives CDR1 GTSNPN, CDR2 SVGIG (reference sequence). With 0 bases removed from V and 3 bases from J, the gap between germline ends came to 17 bases. The CDR3, as DNA: TGTGCCTGGAGTGTAGTCATGCCGGCCAGGTACTATGGCTACACCTTC. This gives the protein CAWSVVMPARYYGYTF.

This chain links TRBV3-1 with TRBJ2-7; the D is unclear. Trimming removed 4 bases from V and 0 bases from J, with 10 bases in between. Germline V lookup: CDR1 LGHDT, CDR2 YNNKEL (reference sequence). This CDR3 has 14 residues. In DNA, the CDR3 is TGTGCCAGCAGCCTGGGTCCAGCCTCCTACGAGCAGTACTTC. Its protein is CASSLGPASYEQYF.

This clonotype was counted between two and nine times. The chain is built from TRBV20-1 and TRBJ1-2; possible D gene TRBD1, 6 bases. Germline lookup yields CDR1 DFQATT and CDR2 SNEGSKA (reference sequence). Trimming shortened V by 0 bases and J by 2 bases, and 13 bases separated the two germline ends. This CDR3 has 15 amino acids. This CDR3 is CSARDWGALNYGYTF. CDR3 DNA: TGCAGTGCTAGAGATTGGGGGGCCCTGAACTATGGCTACACCTTC.

A few counts support this clonotype. One junction end does not reproduce the germline sequence, and a read error may be involved. This chain links TRBV12-3 or TRBV12-4 with TRBJ1-1; D may be TRBD1 (6 bases). The CDR3 has 15 residues. The CDR3 here is CASSTGSGANAEAFF. In nucleotides, the CDR3 is TGTGCCAGCAGTACGGGCTCGGGGGCGAACGCTGAAGCTTTCTTT.

The chain carries TRBV5-1 and TRBJ2-1, with TRBD1 matching over 8 bases. Germline trimming cut 4 bases from V and 3 bases from J; bases unmatched to any gene: 3. Germline CDR1 SGHRS, CDR2 YFSETQ. The CDR3 consists of 14 residues. The CDR3 nucleotides read TGCGCCAGCAGCGCAGGGGGCTACTACAATGAGCAGTTCTTC. Translated: CASSAGGYYNEQFF.

Regarding this clonotype: Germline and junction disagree at one end, which may indicate a read error. The chain joins TRBV7-7 to TRBJ2-2, with 12 bases fitting TRBD2. This CDR3 contains 18 residues. The germline V gene encodes CDR1 SSHAT and CDR2 FNYEAQ (reference sequence). CDR3 DNA: TGTGCCCGCAGCGAGAGATGGACTAGCGGGGCGAACACCGGGGAGCTGTTTTTT. Protein product: CARSERWTSGANTGELFF.

The chain recombines TRBV12-3 or TRBV12-4 with TRBJ1-5; D perhaps matches TRBD1 (5 bases). The ends were cut back, 0 bases at V and 7 bases at J, with 7 bases in the middle. The CDR3 is made up of 13 amino acids. The CDR3 sequence: CASSLAGVQPQHF. DNA of the CDR3: TGTGCCAGCAGTTTAGCGGGGGTACAGCCCCAGCATTTT.

The rearrangement uses TRBV20-1 and TRBJ1-5, with 8 bases lining up with TRBD1. V dropped 3 bases and J dropped 0; count of bases not matched to a gene: 19. The length of the CDR3 is 20 residues. CDR1 and CDR2 from the germline V gene are DFQATT and SNEGSKA (reference sequence). CDR3 sequence: CSARVSILQGGVNSNQPQHF. The DNA for the CDR3 is TGCAGTGCTAGGGTTAGCATTTTACAGGGGGGCGTCAATAGCAATCAGCCCCAGCATTTT.

This clonotype was counted many times. The CDR3 protein is CASSSDRVVFNEQFF. The CDR3, as DNA: TGCGCCAGCAGCTCGGACAGGGTAGTGTTCAATGAGCAGTTCTTC. The chain couples TRBV5-1 to TRBJ2-1; TRBD1 aligns across 8 bases. Germline CDR1 and CDR2: SGHRS and YFSETQ. Unmatched junction bases numbered 8, after V lost 3 bases and J lost 6 bases. CDR3 length: 15 amino acids. Full variable domain (rest looked up from reference TRBV5-1 and TRBJ2-1): KAGVTQTPRYLIKTRGQQVTLSCSPISGHRSVSWYQQTPGQGLQFLFEYFSETQRNKGNFPGRFSGRQFSNSRSEMNVSTLELGDSALYLCASSSDRVVFNEQFFGPGTRLTVL.

The genes are TRBV11-2 and TRBJ2-3; D remains unclear. The CDR3 length is 15 residues. The V end was cut by 0 bases, the J end by 6 bases, with 13 bases between. The germline CDR1 and CDR2 sequences are SGHAT and FQNNGV. The CDR3 DNA follows: TGTGCCAGCAGCTTAGATCGGGTCGAATGGGATACGCAGTATTTT. Translating gives CASSLDRVEWDTQYF.

There are a few counts of this clonotype. The chain links TRBV18 to TRBJ1-5, with a possible D match to TRBD1 (6 bases). CDR1 and CDR2 (germline): KGHSH, LQKENI. The CDR3 runs 15 residues. V was trimmed by 0 bases and J by 6 bases, leaving 12 bases between them. The CDR3 sequence is CASSPPGGRGQPQHF. Here the CDR3 DNA reads TGTGCCAGCTCACCACCGGGAGGCAGGGGTCAGCCCCAGCATTTT. Using reference TRBV18 and TRBJ1-5 for the parts outside the CDR3, the full variable domain is NAGVMQNPRHLVRRRGQEARLRCSPMKGHSHVYWYRQLPEEGLKFMVYLQKENIIDESGMPKERFSAEFPKEGPSILRIQQVVRGDSAAYFCASSPPGGRGQPQHFGDGTRLSIL.

The chain combines TRBV6-6 with TRBJ2-7; 8 nucleotides agree with TRBD2. CDR3 length: 15 residues. The V gene's germline CDR1 is MNHNY and CDR2 SVGAGI (reference sequence). Unmatched junction bases numbered 14, after V lost 7 bases and J lost 6 bases. The CDR3 loop is CASTPAGTRSLEQYV. The DNA for the CDR3 is TGTGCCAGCACTCCGGCCGGGACTAGATCCCTCGAGCAGTACGTC.

This clonotype has just a few counts. Relative to the germline gene, one junction end is altered; a read error may explain this. CDR3 in amino acids: CASSLAGTSRIF. The CDR3 nucleotides are TGTGCCAGCAGTTTGGCTGGGACTAGCAGGATCTTC. The chain has TRBV12-3 or TRBV12-4 and TRBJ2-5; 9 positions agree with TRBD2. This CDR3 spans 12 amino acids.

The rearrangement uses TRBV20-1 and TRBJ2-4, with D possibly TRBD2 on 5 matching bases. The CDR3 runs to 14 residues. V was pared by 4 bases and J by 2 bases, with 12 bases between. Germline CDR1 is DFQATT and CDR2 is SNEGSKA (reference sequence). The CDR3 is CSAMRVRPKNIQYF. In DNA form, the CDR3 reads TGCAGTGCTATGCGGGTTAGGCCCAAAAACATTCAGTACTTC.

The chain combines TRBV28 with TRBJ1-5; D is unclear. CDR3 length: 16 residues. Germline lookup yields CDR1 MDHEN and CDR2 SYDVKM. V was pared by 7 bases and J by 2 bases, with 18 bases between. The DNA of the CDR3 is TGTGCCAGCATTGCAGCCCTCGGGTGGGGCAATCAGCCCCAGCATTTT. It codes for CASIAALGWGNQPQHF.

The V call is TRBV11-2, the J call TRBJ2-7, with TRBD1 as a possible D gene (5 bases). V lost 2 bases, J lost 7 bases, and 18 bases lay in between. CDR1 and CDR2 from the germline V gene are SGHAT and FQNNGV. CDR3 size: 15 residues. DNA of the CDR3: TGTGCCAGCAGCTTACTGGTCAGGGTGATCGAAGAGCAGTACTTC. Protein: CASSLLVRVIEEQYF. The variable domain in full, completed from reference TRBV11-2 and TRBJ2-7, reads EAGVAQSPRYKIIEKRQSVAFWCNPISGHATLYWYQQILGQGPKLLIQFQNNGVVDDSQLPKDRFSAERLKGVDSTLKIQPAKLEDSAVYLCASSLLVRVIEEQYFGPGTRLTVT.

This chain links TRBV5-1 with TRBJ2-5; D perhaps matches TRBD2 (6 bases). The CDR3 is made up of 15 amino acids. The V and J ends lost 4 bases and 4 bases respectively, with 17 bases between them. The germline V gene has CDR1 SGHRS and CDR2 YFSETQ. Here the CDR3 DNA reads TGCGCCAGCAGCCCCACGACTAGTATGGCAGAGACCCAGTACTTC. It specifies CASSPTTSMAETQYF.

This clonotype has a count of ten or more. CDR3: CASSGGSSYNEQFF. In DNA form, the CDR3 reads TGTGCCAGCAGTGGGGGTAGCTCCTACAATGAGCAGTTCTTC. The chain uses TRBV2 and TRBJ2-1; no definite D call. Germline loops: CDR1 SNHLY, CDR2 FYNNEI. This CDR3 has 14 amino acids. Trimming stripped 4 bases from V and 0 bases from J, with 7 bases between.

The chain links TRBV29-1 to TRBJ1-1; D is unclear. This CDR3 region has 13 residues. Germline lookup yields CDR1 SQVTM and CDR2 ANQGSEA. The V gene lost 4 bases and the J gene lost 5 bases, with 14 bases spanning the gap. The CDR3 region is CSVGEILETEAFF. DNA of the CDR3: TGCAGCGTTGGGGAGATTCTAGAGACTGAAGCTTTCTTT.